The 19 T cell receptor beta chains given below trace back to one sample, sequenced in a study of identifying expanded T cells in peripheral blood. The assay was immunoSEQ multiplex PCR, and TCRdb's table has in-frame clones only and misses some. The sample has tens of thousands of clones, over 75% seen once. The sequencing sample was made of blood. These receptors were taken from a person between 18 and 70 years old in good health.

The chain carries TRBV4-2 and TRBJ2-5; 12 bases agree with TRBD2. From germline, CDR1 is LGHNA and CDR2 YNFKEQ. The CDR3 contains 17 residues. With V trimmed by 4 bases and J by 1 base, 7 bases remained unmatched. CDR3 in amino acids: CASSPRGLAGSQETQYF. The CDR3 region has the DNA TGTGCCAGCAGCCCCCGGGGACTAGCGGGTAGCCAAGAGACCCAGTACTTC.

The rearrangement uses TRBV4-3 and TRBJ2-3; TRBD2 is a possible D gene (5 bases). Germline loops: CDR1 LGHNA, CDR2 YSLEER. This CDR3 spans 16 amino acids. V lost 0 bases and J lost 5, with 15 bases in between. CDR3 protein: CASSQDPGVLRDTQYF. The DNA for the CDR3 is TGCGCCAGCAGCCAAGACCCCGGGGTCCTGAGAGATACGCAGTATTTT.

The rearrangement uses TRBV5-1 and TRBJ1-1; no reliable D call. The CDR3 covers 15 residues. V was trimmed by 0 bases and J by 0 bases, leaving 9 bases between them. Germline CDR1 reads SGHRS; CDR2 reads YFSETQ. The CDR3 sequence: CASSLDGRVNTEAFF. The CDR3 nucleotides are TGCGCCAGCAGCTTGGATGGGCGCGTGAACACTGAAGCTTTCTTT.

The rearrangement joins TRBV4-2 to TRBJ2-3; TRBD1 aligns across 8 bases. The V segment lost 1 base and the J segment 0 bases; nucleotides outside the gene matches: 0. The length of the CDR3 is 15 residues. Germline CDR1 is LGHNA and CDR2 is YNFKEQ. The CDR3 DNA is TGTGCCAGCAGCCAAGGACAGGGGAGCACAGATACGCAGTATTTT. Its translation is CASSQGQGSTDTQYF.

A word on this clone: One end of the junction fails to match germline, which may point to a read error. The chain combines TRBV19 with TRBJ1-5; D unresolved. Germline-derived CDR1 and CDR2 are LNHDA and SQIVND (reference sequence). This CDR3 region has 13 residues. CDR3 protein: CASSKDGNQPQHF. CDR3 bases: TGTGCCAGTAGTAAGGATGGCAACCAGCCCCAGCATTTT.

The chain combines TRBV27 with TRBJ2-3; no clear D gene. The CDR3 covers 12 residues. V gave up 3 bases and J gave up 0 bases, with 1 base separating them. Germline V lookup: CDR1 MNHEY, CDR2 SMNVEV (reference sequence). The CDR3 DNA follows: TGTGCCAGCAGTTTTAGCACAGATACGCAGTATTTT. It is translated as CASSFSTDTQYF.

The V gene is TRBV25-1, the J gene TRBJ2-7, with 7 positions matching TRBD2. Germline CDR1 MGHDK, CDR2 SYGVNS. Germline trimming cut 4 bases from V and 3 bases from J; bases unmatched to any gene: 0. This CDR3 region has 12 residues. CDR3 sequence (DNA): TGTGCCAGCAGTGGGGGGGGCTACGAGCAGTACTTC. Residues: CASSGGGYEQYF.

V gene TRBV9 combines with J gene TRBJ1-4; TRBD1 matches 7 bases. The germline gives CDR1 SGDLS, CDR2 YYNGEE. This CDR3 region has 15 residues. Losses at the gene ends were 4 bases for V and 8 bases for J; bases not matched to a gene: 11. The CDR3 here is CASSLQGGDGEKLFF. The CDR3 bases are TGTGCCAGCAGCCTCCAGGGGGGCGACGGCGAAAAACTGTTTTTT.

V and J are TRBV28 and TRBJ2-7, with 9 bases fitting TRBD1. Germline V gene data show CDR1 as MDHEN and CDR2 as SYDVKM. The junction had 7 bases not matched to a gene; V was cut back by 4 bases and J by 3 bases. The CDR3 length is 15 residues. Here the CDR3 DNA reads TGTGCCAGCAGTTCCTCGGGACAGGGACACTACGAGCAGTACTTC. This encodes CASSSSGQGHYEQYF.

This chain's CDR3 is CASSYPGNEQFF. The CDR3 DNA reads as TGTGCCAGCAGCTACCCTGGGAATGAGCAGTTCTTC. The chain carries TRBV5-4 and TRBJ2-1; D remains unclear. Trimming stripped 3 bases from V and 7 bases from J, with 8 bases between. This CDR3 is built from 12 residues. Per the germline V gene, CDR1 is SGHNT and CDR2 is YYREEE (reference sequence).

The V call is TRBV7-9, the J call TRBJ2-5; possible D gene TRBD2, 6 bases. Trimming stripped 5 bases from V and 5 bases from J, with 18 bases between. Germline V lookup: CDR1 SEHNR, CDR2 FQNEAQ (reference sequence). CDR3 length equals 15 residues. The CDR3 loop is CASSPGLRVSETQYF. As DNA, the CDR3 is TGTGCCAGCAGCCCGGGACTTAGAGTGAGTGAGACCCAGTACTTC.

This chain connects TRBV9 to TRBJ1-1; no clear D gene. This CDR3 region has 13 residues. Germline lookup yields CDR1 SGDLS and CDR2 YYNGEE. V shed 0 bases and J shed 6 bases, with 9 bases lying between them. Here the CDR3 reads CASSVGGGSEAFF. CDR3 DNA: TGTGCCAGCAGCGTAGGGGGAGGGTCTGAAGCTTTCTTT.

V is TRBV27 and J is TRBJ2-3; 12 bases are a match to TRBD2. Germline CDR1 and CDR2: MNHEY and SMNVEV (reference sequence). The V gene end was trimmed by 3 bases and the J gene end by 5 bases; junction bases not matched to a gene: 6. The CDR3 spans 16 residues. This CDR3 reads CASSFTTSGRGDTQYF. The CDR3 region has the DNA TGTGCCAGCAGTTTCACGACTAGCGGGAGAGGAGATACGCAGTATTTT.

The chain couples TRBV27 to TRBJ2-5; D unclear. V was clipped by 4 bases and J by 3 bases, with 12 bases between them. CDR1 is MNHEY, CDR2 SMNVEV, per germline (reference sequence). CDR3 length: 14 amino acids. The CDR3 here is CASSSFRAKETQYF. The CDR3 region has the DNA TGTGCCAGCAGTTCCTTCCGGGCGAAAGAGACCCAGTACTTC.

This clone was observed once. CDR3 sequence: CASSLAGETSYEQYF. CDR3 nucleotides: TGCGCCAGCAGCTTGGCAGGGGAGACCTCCTACGAGCAGTACTTC. The V and J genes are TRBV5-1 and TRBJ2-7, with D possibly TRBD1 on 6 matching bases. CDR3 length equals 15 residues. V dropped 0 bases and J dropped 0 bases, with 10 bases sitting between them. Germline V gene lookup returns CDR1 SGHRS and CDR2 YFSETQ.

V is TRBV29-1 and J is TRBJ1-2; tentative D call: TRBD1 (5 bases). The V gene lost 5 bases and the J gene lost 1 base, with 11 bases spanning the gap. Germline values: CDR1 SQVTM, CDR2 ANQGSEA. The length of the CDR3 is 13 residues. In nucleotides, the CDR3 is TGCAGCGTTAATACGCAGGGTAACTATGGCTACACCTTC. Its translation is CSVNTQGNYGYTF.

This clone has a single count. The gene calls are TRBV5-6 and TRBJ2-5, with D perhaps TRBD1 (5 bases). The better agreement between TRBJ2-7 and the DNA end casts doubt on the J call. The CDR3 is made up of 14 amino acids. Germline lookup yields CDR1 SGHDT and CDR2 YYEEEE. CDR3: CASSLGTAGYEQYF. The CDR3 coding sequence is TGTGCCAGCAGCCTGGGTACTGCAGGGTACGAGCAGTACTTC.

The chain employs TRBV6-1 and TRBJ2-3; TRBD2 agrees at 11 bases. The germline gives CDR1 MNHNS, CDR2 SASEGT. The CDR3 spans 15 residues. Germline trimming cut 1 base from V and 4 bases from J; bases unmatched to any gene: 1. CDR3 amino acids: CASSEETSGADTQYF. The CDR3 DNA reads TGTGCCAGCAGTGAAGAGACTAGCGGGGCAGATACGCAGTATTTT.

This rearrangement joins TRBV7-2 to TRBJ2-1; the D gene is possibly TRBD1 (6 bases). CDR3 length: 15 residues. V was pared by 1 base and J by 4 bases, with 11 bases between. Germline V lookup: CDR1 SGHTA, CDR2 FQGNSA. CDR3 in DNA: TGTGCCAGCAGCTTAGGAGGGACAATGTACAATGAGCAGTTCTTC. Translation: CASSLGGTMYNEQFF.